This T cell receptor beta chain was sequenced during a study of blood T cells in healthy people across ages. Regarding the study as a whole: Diversity figures derived from one million T cells were judged to underestimate the true value. The unknown donor CMV status may have confounded expanded clonotype changes.

RNA extraction gave at least 5 micrograms of total RNA per sample. The authors ran a second PCR of roughly 6 to 11 cycles using a sample-barcoded 5' primer and a J-beta primer mix. Researchers report that a template-switch adaptor with 12 random nucleotides tagged each cDNA molecule. TCRdb used MiXCR to reprocess the 5' RACE reads, holding one entry per CDR3 protein. This table has hundreds of thousands of distinct CDR3 sequences, about 53% appearing once. The germline V gene encodes CDR1 MNHEY and CDR2 SVGAGI. The CDR3 sequence is 15 residues long. Trimming removed 2 bases from V and 4 bases from J, with 9 bases in between. As regards this clonotype: Antigen specificity is unknown.

The sequenced sample was blood. The origin of this receptor is a man aged 60 to 75 in good health. This chain links TRBV6-5 with TRBJ1-6; the D gene is possibly TRBD1 (5 bases). The DNA for the CDR3 is TGTGCCAGCAGTTACGGGGCAGTGTATAATTCACCCCTCCACTTT. This codes for CASSYGAVYNSPLHF.